This T cell receptor (beta chain) originates from a study of cytomegalovirus exposure and HLA in healthy donors. Background on the study: There were some 120 million unique TCR beta sequences, drawn from 150 million to 200 million T cells, in an earlier analysis.

This PCR relied on a set of 60 Vbeta primers and 13 Jbeta primers. Sequenced by immunoSEQ multiplex PCR; TCRdb stores in-frame clones only, minus some. Counted here are some 110,000 clones, around 80% occurring once; the ten biggest clones make up over 20%. The ends lost 0 bases at V and 4 bases at J; junction bases unmatched: 6. This CDR3 is 15 amino acids long. CDR1 is SGHNT, CDR2 YYREEE, per germline (reference sequence). The sequencing sample was made of PBMCs. The source is a young man in good health and CMV-seropositive. V is TRBV5-4 and J is TRBJ2-5; 7 nucleotides line up with TRBD1. Here the CDR3 reads CASSLAKTGLETQYF. The CDR3, as DNA: TGTGCCAGCAGCTTGGCGAAGACAGGGTTAGAGACCCAGTACTTC. Filled out from reference TRBV5-4 and TRBJ2-5, the complete variable domain reads ETGVTQSPTHLIKTRGQQVTLRCSSQSGHNTVSWYQQALGQGPQFIFQYYREEENGRGNFPPRFSGLQFPNYSSELNVNALELDDSALYLCASSLAKTGLETQYFGPGTRLLVL.